Below, 23 T cell receptor beta chains from the same sample are listed, as sequenced in a study of T cells in Graves' hyperthyroidism and ophthalmopathy (dated by TCRdb to about 2019). Library generation was performed with multiplex PCR. For sequencing, an Illumina HiSeq 2000 was employed. TCR beta CDR3 regions were amplified from RNA transcripts. The first round of RT-PCR for the TCR CDR3 was performed with the HTBI primer set and the Qiagen OneStep RT-PCR kit. TCRdb ran its own pipeline on the public reads, namely fastp trimming at Q25 and MiXCR clone calling, and kept in-frame beta chains. CDR3 protein sequences are deduplicated, and each keeps its most common genes and DNA. The table for this sample lists about 350,000 distinct CDR3 sequences; 15% to 20% of them were counted only once. Approximately 30% of the sample is taken by the ten largest. The sequencing input was blood. These TCRs come from a woman aged 25 to 45 with Graves' hyperthyroidism that later progressed to Graves' ophthalmopathy.

This clonotype occurred many times. CDR3 in amino acids: CASSSRQARSGYTF. The CDR3 DNA sequence: TGTGCCAGCAGTTCAAGACAGGCCAGGAGTGGCTACACCTTC. The rearrangement joins TRBV12-3 or TRBV12-4 to TRBJ1-2; D might be TRBD1 (6 bases). Deletions cut 4 bases from V and 7 bases from J, with 16 bases between. This CDR3 has 14 residues.

In its sample, this clonotype was seen many times. The genes are TRBV30 and TRBJ1-1; no definite D call. Germline V gene lookup returns CDR1 GTSNPN and CDR2 SVGIG (reference sequence). CDR3 size: 14 residues. Trimming removed 3 bases at V and 0 bases at J, with 11 bases between. Here the CDR3 DNA reads TGTGCCTGGAGCGGCCTGGGGTTGAACACTGAAGCTTTCTTT. It encodes CAWSGLGLNTEAFF.

This clonotype came up many times. J is TRBJ2-2 and V is TRBV7-9; D remains ambiguous. The germline V gene has CDR1 SEHNR and CDR2 FQNEAQ (reference sequence). This CDR3 region has 13 residues. V lost 5 bases and J lost 1, with 5 bases in between. CDR3 protein: CASSPKNTGELFF. The DNA of the CDR3 is TGTGCCAGCAGCCCCAAGAACACCGGGGAGCTGTTTTTT. Filled out from reference TRBV7-9 and TRBJ2-2, the complete variable domain reads DTGVSQNPRHKITKRGQNVTFRCDPISEHNRLYWYRQTLGQGPEFLTYFQNEAQLEKSRLLSDRFSAERPKGSFSTLEIQRTEQGDSAMYLCASSPKNTGELFFGEGSRLTVL.

This clonotype has more than one count but fewer than ten. This chain connects TRBV5-1 to TRBJ2-7; 7 bases fit TRBD2. The CDR3 spans 13 residues. The germline V gene encodes CDR1 SGHRS and CDR2 YFSETQ. J was trimmed by 3 bases and V by 10 bases; bases with no gene match: 10. CDR3 nucleotides: TGCGCCGGCCCCTTGGGCGGGGGCTACGAGCAGTACTTC. This sequence encodes CAGPLGGGYEQYF.

This clonotype was observed many times. The J gene is TRBJ1-1, the V gene TRBV2, with TRBD1 identical over 9 bases. CDR3 length equals 14 residues. Germline CDR1 reads SNHLY; CDR2 reads FYNNEI. Trimming removed 4 bases from V and 3 bases from J; junction bases left unmatched: 3. The CDR3 DNA follows: TGTGCCAGCAGTGGGAGGACAGGGGACACTGAAGCTTTCTTT. It translates to CASSGRTGDTEAFF.

This clonotype was recorded at least ten times. The chain employs TRBV6-1 and TRBJ2-3; the match to TRBD2 covers 12 bases. Germline V CDR1 and CDR2: MNHNS, SASEGT. J gave up 3 bases and V 6 bases, and 7 bases lay outside the gene matches. CDR3 size: 16 residues. In DNA form, the CDR3 reads TGTGCCAGCAGCAGGAGACTAGCGGGAGCTACAGATACGCAGTATTTT. This codes for CASSRRLAGATDTQYF.

This clonotype was seen many times. The chain couples TRBV12-3 or TRBV12-4 to TRBJ1-1, with D maybe TRBD1 (5 bases). This CDR3 comprises 14 residues. Trimming removed 2 bases at V and 0 bases at J, with 7 bases between. The CDR3 loop is CASSLIGVNTEAFF. CDR3 sequence (DNA): TGTGCCAGCAGTTTAATAGGGGTGAACACTGAAGCTTTCTTT.

This clonotype was seen ten or more times. V gene TRBV11-2 combines with J gene TRBJ2-6, with unresolved D. Trimming cost V 5 bases and J 2 bases, with 10 bases left between them. The CDR3 consists of 15 residues. Per the germline V gene, CDR1 is SGHAT and CDR2 is FQNNGV. CDR3 sequence: CASSLRLPGANVLTF. DNA for the CDR3: TGTGCCAGCAGCCTTCGACTGCCTGGGGCCAACGTCCTGACTTTC.

This clonotype appeared many times. The rearrangement links TRBV27 to TRBJ2-5; D is possibly TRBD1 or TRBD2 (6 bases each). Looked up from germline, CDR1 is MNHEY and CDR2 is SMNVEV (reference sequence). V lost 3 bases, J lost 2 bases, and 13 bases lay in between. This CDR3 spans 15 amino acids. The CDR3 sequence is CASSFGWGAQETQYF. CDR3 coding DNA: TGTGCCAGCAGTTTTGGGTGGGGGGCACAAGAGACCCAGTACTTC.

V usage is TRBV7-3 and J usage is TRBJ2-5; TRBD1 aligns across 8 bases. This CDR3 has 13 residues. Germline V lookup: CDR1 SGHTA, CDR2 FQGTGA. The J segment lost 4 bases and the V segment lost 5 bases, leaving 3 bases of the junction unmatched. CDR3 bases: TGTGCCAGCAGCCAGGGGGCCGGAGAGACCCAGTACTTC. Protein: CASSQGAGETQYF.

This clonotype was counted between two and nine times. J is TRBJ1-4 and V is TRBV30, with D possibly TRBD1 on 5 matching bases. CDR1 is GTSNPN and CDR2 is SVGIG in the germline V gene (reference sequence). The CDR3 runs 14 residues. Deletions cut 4 bases from V and 8 bases from J, with 17 bases between. The CDR3 DNA follows: TGTGCCTGGACAAGCGGGGGGTGGAACGAAAAACTGTTTTTT. Amino acid sequence: CAWTSGGWNEKLFF.

The table lists this clonotype with many counts. CDR3: CASNSSPRPGLARGDTQYF. CDR3 nucleotides: TGTGCCAGCAACTCCTCCCCCCGTCCAGGACTAGCGAGGGGAGATACGCAGTATTTT. The chain uses TRBV6-2 or TRBV6-3 and TRBJ2-3, with 9 nucleotides matching TRBD2. Germline CDR1 MNHEY, CDR2 SVGEGT. J lost 5 bases, V lost 7 bases, and 22 bases had no gene match. The CDR3 covers 19 residues.

This sequence joins TRBV5-1 and TRBJ1-4; D unresolved. CDR3 length: 13 amino acids. Germline lookup yields CDR1 SGHRS and CDR2 YFSETQ. V was shortened by 1 base and J by 1 base, with 2 bases between the two germline ends. The CDR3 loop reads CASSLLTNEKLFF. CDR3 bases: TGCGCCAGCAGCTTGCTAACTAATGAAAAACTGTTTTTT.

This clonotype showed up many times. The CDR3 bases are TGTGCCAGCTCCGGGGGGTGGGAAGCTTTCTTT. It is translated as CASSGGWEAFF. V gene TRBV28 combines with J gene TRBJ1-1; tentative D call: TRBD1 (5 bases). CDR1 is MDHEN and CDR2 is SYDVKM in the germline V gene. The V and J ends lost 8 bases and 8 bases respectively, with 12 bases between them. The CDR3 totals 11 residues.

At least ten counts were recorded for this clonotype. This chain links TRBV30 with TRBJ1-2; no firm D call. CDR1 and CDR2 from the germline V gene are GTSNPN and SVGIG (reference sequence). The CDR3 runs to 12 residues. V was cut by 3 bases and J by 4 bases, with 9 bases left in between. The CDR3 spells CAWRGSTYGYTF. The CDR3 coding sequence is TGTGCCTGGAGGGGGTCCACCTATGGCTACACCTTC.

In its sample, this clonotype was seen a few times. As DNA, the CDR3 is TGTGCCAGCAGCCAATCAATCGTGATGACCGCCTCCTACGAGCAGTACTTC. Amino acid sequence: CASSQSIVMTASYEQYF. The rearrangement links TRBV4-2 to TRBJ2-7; no reliable D call. CDR1 LGHNA and CDR2 YNFKEQ come from the germline V gene. The CDR3 has 17 amino acids. Trimming took 2 bases from V and 0 from J, leaving 17 bases between them.

The chain combines TRBV5-6 with TRBJ2-3; 7 bases are shared with TRBD2. The ends lost 2 bases at V and 4 bases at J; junction bases unmatched: 4. CDR1 and CDR2 (germline): SGHDT, YYEEEE. CDR3 size: 14 residues. The CDR3 loop is CASSFGAGADTQYF. Written as DNA, the CDR3 is TGTGCCAGCAGCTTCGGGGCGGGAGCAGATACGCAGTATTTT.

This clonotype was counted only a few times. The chain carries TRBV7-9 and TRBJ2-7, with 13 bases that match TRBD2. CDR3 size: 21 residues. Germline V CDR1 and CDR2: SEHNR, FQNEAQ (reference sequence). V was clipped by 5 bases and J by 5 bases; unmatched bases: 24. Here the CDR3 DNA reads TGTGCCAGCAGCGCCGCAGGAGCTGCGGGACTAGCGGGGTTAGGGGAACACGAGCAGTACTTC. The encoded protein is CASSAAGAAGLAGLGEHEQYF.

This chain connects TRBV28 to TRBJ1-5; D is perhaps TRBD1 (6 bases). Trimming cost V 8 bases and J 3 bases, with 23 bases left between them. Germline values: CDR1 MDHEN, CDR2 SYDVKM. This CDR3 has 17 residues. CDR3 sequence (DNA): TGTGCCAGCGGAATCTCCTACAGGGACCGGCCCAATCAGCCCCAGCATTTT. Translated: CASGISYRDRPNQPQHF.

Notes on this clonotype: This may arise from a read error, as a much more abundant clone is one base away. The chain uses TRBV10-3 and TRBJ2-7; the D call may be TRBD1 or TRBD2 (6 bases each). CDR3 size: 16 residues. Germline loops: CDR1 ENHRY, CDR2 SYGVKD. The CDR3 loop is CAISPQAGEVSYGQYF. As DNA, the CDR3 is TGTGCCATCAGTCCCCAAGCAGGGGAGGTCTCCTACGGGCAGTACTTC.

The table lists this clonotype with many counts. The chain links TRBV20-1 to TRBJ2-7; D unclear. This CDR3 is 17 amino acids long. The V and J ends lost 0 bases and 1 base respectively, with 19 bases between them. Germline values: CDR1 DFQATT, CDR2 SNEGSKA (reference sequence). Here the CDR3 reads CSARDLANGVRSYEQYF. The CDR3 DNA reads TGCAGTGCTAGAGATCTCGCCAACGGAGTTCGATCCTACGAGCAGTACTTC.

This clonotype has at least ten counts. The chain couples TRBV20-1 to TRBJ2-1; 13 positions match TRBD2. Germline CDR1 and CDR2: DFQATT and SNEGSKA (reference sequence). The J segment lost 5 bases and the V segment lost 5 bases, leaving 9 bases of the junction unmatched. The CDR3 consists of 16 residues. CDR3 amino acids: CSAPRITSGGDNEQFF. Here the CDR3 DNA reads TGCAGTGCTCCTAGAATAACTAGCGGGGGGGACAATGAGCAGTTCTTC.

The CDR3 bases are TGTGCCAGCAGCGCCCCGGGAGGGGCCAACGTCCTGACTTTC. The encoded protein is CASSAPGGANVLTF. This rearrangement joins TRBV9 to TRBJ2-6; D may be TRBD2 (5 bases). Germline V gene lookup returns CDR1 SGDLS and CDR2 YYNGEE. The CDR3 consists of 14 residues. Trimming pared 3 bases from V and 4 bases from J, leaving 8 bases between.